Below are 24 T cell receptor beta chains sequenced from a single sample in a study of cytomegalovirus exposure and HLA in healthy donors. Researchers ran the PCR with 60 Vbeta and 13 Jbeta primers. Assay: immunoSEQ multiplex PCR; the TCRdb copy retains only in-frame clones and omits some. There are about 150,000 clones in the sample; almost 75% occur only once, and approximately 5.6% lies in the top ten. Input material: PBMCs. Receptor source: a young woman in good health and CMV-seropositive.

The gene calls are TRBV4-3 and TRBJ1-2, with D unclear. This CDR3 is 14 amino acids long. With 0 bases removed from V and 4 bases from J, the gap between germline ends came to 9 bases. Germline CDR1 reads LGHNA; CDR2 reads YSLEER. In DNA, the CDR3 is TGCGCCAGCAGCCAAGAGACACACAGCTATGGCTACACCTTC. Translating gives CASSQETHSYGYTF.

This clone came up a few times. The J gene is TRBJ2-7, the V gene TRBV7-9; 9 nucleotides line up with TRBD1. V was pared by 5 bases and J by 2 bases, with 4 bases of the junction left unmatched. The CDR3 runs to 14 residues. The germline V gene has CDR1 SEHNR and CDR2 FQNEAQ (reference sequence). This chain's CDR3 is CASSHRDRAYEQYF. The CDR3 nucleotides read TGTGCCAGCAGCCATCGGGACAGGGCCTACGAGCAGTACTTC.

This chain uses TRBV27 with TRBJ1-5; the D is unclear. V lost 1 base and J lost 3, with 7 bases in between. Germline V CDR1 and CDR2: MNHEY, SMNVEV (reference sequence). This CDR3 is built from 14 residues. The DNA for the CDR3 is TGTGCCAGCAGTTTATACAGAACCAATCAGCCCCAGCATTTT. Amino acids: CASSLYRTNQPQHF.

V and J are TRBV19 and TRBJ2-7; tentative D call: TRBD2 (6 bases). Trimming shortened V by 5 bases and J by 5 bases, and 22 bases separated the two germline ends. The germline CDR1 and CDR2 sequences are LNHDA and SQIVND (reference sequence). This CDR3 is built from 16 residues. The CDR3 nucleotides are TGTGCCAGTAGTGTGTTTGGAGGGCTACCTGGGAACGAGCAGTACTTC. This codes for CASSVFGGLPGNEQYF.

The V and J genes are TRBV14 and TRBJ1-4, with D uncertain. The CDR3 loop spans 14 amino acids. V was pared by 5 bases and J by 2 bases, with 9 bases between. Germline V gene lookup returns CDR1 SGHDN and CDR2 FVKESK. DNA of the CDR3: TGTGCCAGCAGCGGCCTCGGGACTAATGAAAAACTGTTTTTT. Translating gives CASSGLGTNEKLFF.

The DNA of the CDR3 is TGTGCCAGCAGTGAGACAGGGTCAGAAGCTTTCTTT. Translating gives CASSETGSEAFF. This chain uses TRBV27 with TRBJ1-1; 7 bases are shared with TRBD1. Unmatched junction bases numbered 5, after V lost 5 bases and J lost 8 bases. Germline loops: CDR1 MNHEY, CDR2 SMNVEV (reference sequence). The CDR3 totals 12 residues.

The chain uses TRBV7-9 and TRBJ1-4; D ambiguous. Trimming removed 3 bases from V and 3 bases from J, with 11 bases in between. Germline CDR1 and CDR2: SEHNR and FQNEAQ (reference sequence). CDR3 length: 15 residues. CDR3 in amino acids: CASSFYGEANEKLFF. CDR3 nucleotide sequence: TGTGCCAGCAGCTTCTACGGGGAGGCTAATGAAAAACTGTTTTTT.

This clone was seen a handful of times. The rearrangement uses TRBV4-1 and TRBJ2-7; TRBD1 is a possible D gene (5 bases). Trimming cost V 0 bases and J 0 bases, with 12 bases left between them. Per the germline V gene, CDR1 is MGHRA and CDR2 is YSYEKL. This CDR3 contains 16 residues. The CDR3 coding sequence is TGCGCCAGCAGCCAAGAGCCCGAGGACACCTCCTACGAGCAGTACTTC. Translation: CASSQEPEDTSYEQYF.

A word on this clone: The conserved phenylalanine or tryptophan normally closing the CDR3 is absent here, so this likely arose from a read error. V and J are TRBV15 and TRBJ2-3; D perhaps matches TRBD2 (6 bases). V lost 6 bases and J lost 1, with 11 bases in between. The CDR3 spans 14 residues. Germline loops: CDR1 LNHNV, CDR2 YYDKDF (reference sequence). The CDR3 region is CATRPGGGTDTQYS. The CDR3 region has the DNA TGTGCCACCAGACCGGGCGGGGGCACAGATACGCAGTATTCT.

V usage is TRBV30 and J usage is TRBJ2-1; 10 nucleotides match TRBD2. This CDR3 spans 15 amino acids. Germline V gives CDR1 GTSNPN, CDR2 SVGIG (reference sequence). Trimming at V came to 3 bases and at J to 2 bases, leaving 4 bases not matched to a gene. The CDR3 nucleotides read TGTGCCTGGAGAACACTAGCGGGGCCCTACAATGAGCAGTTCTTC. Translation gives CAWRTLAGPYNEQFF.

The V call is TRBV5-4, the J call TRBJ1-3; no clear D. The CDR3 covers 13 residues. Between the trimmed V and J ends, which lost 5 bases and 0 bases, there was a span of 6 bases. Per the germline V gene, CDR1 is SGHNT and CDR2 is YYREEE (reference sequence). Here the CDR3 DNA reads TGTGCCAGCAGTCACTCCTCTGGAAACACCATATATTTT. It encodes CASSHSSGNTIYF.

The CDR3 spells CASKRHLNTEAFF. The CDR3, as DNA: TGTGCCAGTAAAAGACATCTGAACACTGAAGCTTTCTTT. V gene TRBV19 combines with J gene TRBJ1-1; D unresolved. This CDR3 region has 13 residues. CDR1 and CDR2 from the germline V gene are LNHDA and SQIVND (reference sequence). Trimming shortened V by 7 bases and J by 0 bases, and 9 bases separated the two germline ends. Full variable domain (rest looked up from reference TRBV19 and TRBJ1-1): DGGITQSPKYLFRKEGQNVTLSCEQNLNHDAMYWYRQDPGQGLRLIYYSQIVNDFQKGDIAEGYSVSREKKESFPLTVTSAQKNPTAFYLCASKRHLNTEAFFGQGTRLTVV.

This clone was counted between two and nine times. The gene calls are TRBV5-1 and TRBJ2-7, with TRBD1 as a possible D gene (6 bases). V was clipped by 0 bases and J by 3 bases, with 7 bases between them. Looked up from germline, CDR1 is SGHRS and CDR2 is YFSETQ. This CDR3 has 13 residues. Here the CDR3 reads CASSLAGHYEQYF. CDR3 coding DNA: TGCGCCAGCAGCTTGGCGGGACACTACGAGCAGTACTTC.

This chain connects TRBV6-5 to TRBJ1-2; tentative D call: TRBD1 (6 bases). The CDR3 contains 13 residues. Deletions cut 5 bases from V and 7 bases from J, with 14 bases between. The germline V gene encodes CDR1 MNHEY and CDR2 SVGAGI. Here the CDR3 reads CASSQPGVGGYTF. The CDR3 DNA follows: TGTGCCAGCAGTCAACCAGGGGTTGGTGGCTACACCTTC.

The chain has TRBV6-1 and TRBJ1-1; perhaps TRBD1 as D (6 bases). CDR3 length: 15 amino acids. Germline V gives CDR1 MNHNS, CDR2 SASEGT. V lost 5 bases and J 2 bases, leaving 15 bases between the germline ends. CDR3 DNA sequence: TGTGCCAGCAGTACCCGGACAGCCCCAAACACTGAAGCTTTCTTT. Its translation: CASSTRTAPNTEAFF.

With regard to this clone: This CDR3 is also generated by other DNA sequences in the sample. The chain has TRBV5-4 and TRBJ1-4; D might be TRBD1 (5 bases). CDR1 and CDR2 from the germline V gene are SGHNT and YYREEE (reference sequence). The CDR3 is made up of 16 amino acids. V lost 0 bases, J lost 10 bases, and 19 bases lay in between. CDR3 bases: TGTGCCAGCAGCTTGGAGGGGCAGGGAGGTGCCGGAAAACTGTTTTTT. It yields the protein CASSLEGQGGAGKLFF.

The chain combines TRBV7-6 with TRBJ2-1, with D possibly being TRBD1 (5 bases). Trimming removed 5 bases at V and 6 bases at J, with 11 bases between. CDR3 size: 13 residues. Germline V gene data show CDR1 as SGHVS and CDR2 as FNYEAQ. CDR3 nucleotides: TGTGCCAGCAGCCCAGGGTTTGGCAATGAGCAGTTCTTC. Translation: CASSPGFGNEQFF.

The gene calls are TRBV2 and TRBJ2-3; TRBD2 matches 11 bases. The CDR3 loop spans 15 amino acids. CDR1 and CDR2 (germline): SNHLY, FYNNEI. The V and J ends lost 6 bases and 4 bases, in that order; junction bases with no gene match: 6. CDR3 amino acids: CASRFSGGAPDTQYF. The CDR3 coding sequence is TGTGCCAGCAGGTTTAGCGGGGGGGCCCCAGATACGCAGTATTTT.

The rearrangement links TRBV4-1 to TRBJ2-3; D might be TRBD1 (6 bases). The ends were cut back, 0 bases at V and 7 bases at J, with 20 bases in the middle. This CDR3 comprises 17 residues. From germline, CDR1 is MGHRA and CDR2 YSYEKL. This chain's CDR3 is CASSQDRSRDNRHTQYF. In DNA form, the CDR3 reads TGCGCCAGCAGCCAAGATCGGAGCAGGGACAATAGACATACGCAGTATTTT.

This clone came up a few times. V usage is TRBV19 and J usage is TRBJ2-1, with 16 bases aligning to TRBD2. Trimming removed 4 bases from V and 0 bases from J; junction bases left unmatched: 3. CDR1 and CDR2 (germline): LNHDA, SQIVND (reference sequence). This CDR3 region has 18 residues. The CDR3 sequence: CASSKGLAGGVSYNEQFF. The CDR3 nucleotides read TGTGCCAGTAGTAAGGGACTAGCGGGGGGGGTCTCCTACAATGAGCAGTTCTTC.

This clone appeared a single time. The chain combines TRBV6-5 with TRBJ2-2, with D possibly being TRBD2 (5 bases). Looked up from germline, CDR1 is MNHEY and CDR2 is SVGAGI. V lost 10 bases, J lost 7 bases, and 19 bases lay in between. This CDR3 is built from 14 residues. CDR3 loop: CATARDPPHGELFF. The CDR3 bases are TGTGCCACGGCTCGGGATCCCCCCCACGGGGAGCTGTTTTTT.

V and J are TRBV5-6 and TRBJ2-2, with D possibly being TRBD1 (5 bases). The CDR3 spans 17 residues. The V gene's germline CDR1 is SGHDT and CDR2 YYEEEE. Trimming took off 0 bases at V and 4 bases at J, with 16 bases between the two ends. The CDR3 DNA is TGTGCCAGCAGCTTGGGTGGTATGACAGCTTTCACCGGGGAGCTGTTTTTT. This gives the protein CASSLGGMTAFTGELFF.

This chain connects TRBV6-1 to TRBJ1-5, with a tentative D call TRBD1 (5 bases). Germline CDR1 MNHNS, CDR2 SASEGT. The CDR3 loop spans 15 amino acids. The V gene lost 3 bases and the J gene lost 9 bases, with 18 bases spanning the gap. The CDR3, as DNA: TGTGCCAGCAGTGAGGCCCGGGACGGGAGCCGGCCCCAGCATTTT. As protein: CASSEARDGSRPQHF.

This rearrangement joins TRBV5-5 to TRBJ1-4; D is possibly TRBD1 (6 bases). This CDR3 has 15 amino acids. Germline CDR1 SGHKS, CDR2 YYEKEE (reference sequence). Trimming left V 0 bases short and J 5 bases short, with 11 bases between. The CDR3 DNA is TGTGCCAGCAGCTTGGTGTCAGGGGCCAATGAAAAACTGTTTTTT. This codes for CASSLVSGANEKLFF.